Below are 22 T cell receptor beta chains sequenced from a single sample in a study of cytomegalovirus exposure and HLA in healthy donors. With 60 Vbeta and 13 Jbeta primers, the PCR was carried out. The data were produced by immunoSEQ multiplex PCR, yet TCRdb's version contains in-frame clones alone and is incomplete. The top ten hold 15% to 20% of the sample, which has over 80,000 clones, over 55% seen once. The sample was PBMCs. These receptors originate from a woman aged 18-35 years in good health and CMV-seropositive.

The rearrangement uses TRBV5-1 and TRBJ2-2, with TRBD1 matching 8 bases. The CDR3 spans 17 residues. The ends lost 4 bases at V and 8 bases at J; junction bases unmatched: 16. The germline V gene has CDR1 SGHRS and CDR2 YFSETQ. CDR3 DNA: TGCGCCAGCAGCCCGGGAGCTGGACAGGGTCGGTTAGGGGAGCTGTTTTTT. Its translation is CASSPGAGQGRLGELFF.

The chain joins TRBV5-8 to TRBJ2-7, with 10 bases fitting TRBD1. The CDR3 is 15 amino acids. Losses at the gene ends were 2 bases for V and 1 base for J; bases not matched to a gene: 3. CDR1 is SGHTS, CDR2 YDEGEE, per germline. CDR3 sequence: CASSFKGQGSYEQYF. CDR3 DNA: TGTGCCAGCAGCTTTAAGGGACAGGGGTCCTACGAGCAGTACTTC.

In this sample, this clone turned up many times. CDR3 residues: CASSPGTGSGANVLTF. The CDR3, as DNA: TGTGCCAGCAGTCCCGGGACAGGGTCTGGGGCCAACGTCCTGACTTTC. The genes are TRBV6-4 and TRBJ2-6, with 9 bases fitting TRBD1. V gave up 5 bases and J gave up 1 base; unmatched junction bases: 3. CDR1 is MRHNA, CDR2 SNTAGT, per germline. CDR3 length: 16 amino acids.

This clone has only a few counts. J is TRBJ2-7 and V is TRBV13; 15 bases are shared with TRBD2. The CDR3 length is 17 residues. Germline loops: CDR1 PRHDT, CDR2 FYEKMQ (reference sequence). The V segment lost 5 bases and the J segment 2 bases; nucleotides outside the gene matches: 7. The CDR3 DNA is TGTGCCAGCAGCGGATCGGGACTAGCGGGGGGTACCTACGAGCAGTACTTC. This translates into CASSGSGLAGGTYEQYF.

The V gene is TRBV7-9, the J gene TRBJ2-1; a possible D gene is TRBD1 (5 bases). This CDR3 has 13 residues. Germline V gives CDR1 SEHNR, CDR2 FQNEAQ (reference sequence). The V and J ends lost 6 bases and 1 base respectively, with 7 bases between them. CDR3 sequence (DNA): TGTGCCAGCAGTCCAGGGTCCTACAATGAGCAGTTCTTC. This gives the protein CASSPGSYNEQFF.

The rearrangement joins TRBV4-3 to TRBJ2-3, with 13 bases fitting TRBD2. Looked up from germline, CDR1 is LGHNA and CDR2 is YSLEER. This CDR3 spans 21 amino acids. Trimming took 1 base from V and 2 from J; bases not matched to a gene: 15. The CDR3, as DNA: TGCGCCAGCAGCCAAGGTCCCCACTTGGGACTAGCGGGGAGACTCACAGATACGCAGTATTTT. Amino acid sequence: CASSQGPHLGLAGRLTDTQYF.

The chain couples TRBV7-8 to TRBJ2-7; the match to TRBD1 covers 9 bases. The CDR3 is made up of 15 amino acids. V lost 2 bases and J lost 5; bases outside the gene matches: 7. The germline CDR1 and CDR2 sequences are SGHVS and FQNEAQ. For the CDR3, the DNA is TGTGCCAGCAGCTTATCCAACAGGGGGCACCACGAGCAGTACTTC. Its protein is CASSLSNRGHHEQYF.

This clone was detected only a few times. DNA for the CDR3: TGTGCCAGCAGTGAGACTAGCGGAGATTACACCGGGGAGCTGTTTTTT. Translation: CASSETSGDYTGELFF. The chain couples TRBV6-4 to TRBJ2-2; 9 bases fit TRBD2. This CDR3 region has 16 residues. Trimming took 3 bases from V and 3 from J; bases not matched to a gene: 5. CDR1 is MRHNA and CDR2 is SNTAGT in the germline V gene.

In its sample, this clone was seen a few times. The chain couples TRBV4-2 to TRBJ1-6, with 7 bases lining up with TRBD1. V shed 1 base and J 5 bases; nucleotides not matched to a gene: 5. Germline values: CDR1 LGHNA, CDR2 YNFKEQ. The CDR3 runs 16 residues. CDR3 loop: CASSQGGQTNNSPLHF. CDR3 DNA sequence: TGTGCCAGCAGCCAAGGGGGACAGACGAATAATTCACCCCTCCACTTT.

The chain links TRBV19 to TRBJ2-1; 10 bases match TRBD2. The CDR3 is made up of 15 amino acids. Per germline, CDR1 LNHDA and CDR2 SQIVND (reference sequence). V lost 5 bases to trimming and J lost 7 bases; unmatched junction nucleotides: 8. This CDR3 reads CASSLPAGGPNEQFF. For the CDR3, the DNA is TGTGCCAGTAGTCTCCCAGCGGGGGGGCCGAATGAGCAGTTCTTC.

J is TRBJ1-2 and V is TRBV27; TRBD1 might be the D (5 bases). There are 18 residues in the CDR3. Germline V CDR1 and CDR2: MNHEY, SMNVEV (reference sequence). V was shortened by 6 bases and J by 8 bases, with 31 bases between the two germline ends. For the CDR3, the DNA is TGTGCCAGCAGCCCTCGGGCAGGTCCTCGAGGCAGGGCGGGAGGCTACACCTTC. Amino acids: CASSPRAGPRGRAGGYTF.

In its sample, this clone was seen once. The chain uses TRBV6-5 and TRBJ1-5, with 8 bases aligning to TRBD1. This CDR3 has 14 amino acids. Trimming took 6 bases from V and 7 from J; bases not matched to a gene: 8. Germline V CDR1 and CDR2: MNHEY, SVGAGI. CDR3 region: CASRPTGVRQPQHF. In nucleotides, the CDR3 is TGTGCCAGCAGACCGACAGGGGTGAGGCAGCCCCAGCATTTT.

This clone was detected only a few times. The rearrangement joins TRBV6-4 to TRBJ2-3, with no clear D. The germline V gene has CDR1 MRHNA and CDR2 SNTAGT. The CDR3 spans 15 residues. Trimming took off 0 bases at V and 4 bases at J, with 11 bases between the two ends. CDR3 in DNA: TGTGCCAGCAGTGACTCAGTTAGCTCCCCAGATACGCAGTATTTT. Protein: CASSDSVSSPDTQYF.

This clone was detected a few times. The genes are TRBV2 and TRBJ2-2, with 8 bases that match TRBD2. The junction had 6 bases not matched to a gene; V was cut back by 6 bases and J by 3 bases. The V gene's germline CDR1 is SNHLY and CDR2 FYNNEI. CDR3 length equals 15 residues. The CDR3 spells CASRESGSYTGELFF. The CDR3 DNA reads TGTGCCAGCAGAGAAAGCGGGAGCTACACCGGGGAGCTGTTTTTT.

This chain links TRBV4-1 with TRBJ2-3; 9 nucleotides line up with TRBD2. The trim removed 0 bases at V and 5 bases at J, leaving 9 bases unmatched. Germline CDR1 and CDR2: MGHRA and YSYEKL. The CDR3 runs 17 residues. The CDR3 DNA follows: TGCGCCAGCAGCCAAGATGGGGCCGCGGGAGGGGGAGATACGCAGTATTTT. Amino acid sequence: CASSQDGAAGGGDTQYF.

The chain employs TRBV25-1 and TRBJ1-4; 7 positions match TRBD1. Germline V gene data show CDR1 as MGHDK and CDR2 as SYGVNS. The length of the CDR3 is 16 residues. With 4 bases clipped from V and 5 bases from J, the junction kept 10 bases outside the gene matches. DNA of the CDR3: TGTGCCAGCAGTGGGGGCCCCGGGACAGTAAATGAAAAACTGTTTTTT. Its translation: CASSGGPGTVNEKLFF.

The chain joins TRBV19 to TRBJ2-7, with TRBD1 matching over 9 bases. In germline, CDR1 is LNHDA, CDR2 SQIVND (reference sequence). With V trimmed by 8 bases and J by 2 bases, 7 bases remained unmatched. The CDR3 spans 14 residues. In DNA form, the CDR3 reads TGTGCCAGTTCTCCGGGACAGGGTACCTACGAGCAGTACTTC. Residues: CASSPGQGTYEQYF.

The J gene is TRBJ2-1, the V gene TRBV9; D is uncertain. This CDR3 has 16 amino acids. Deletions cut 4 bases from V and 0 bases from J, with 14 bases between. Germline assignment: CDR1 SGDLS and CDR2 YYNGEE. The CDR3 protein is CASSPNLGGSYNEQFF. The CDR3 nucleotides are TGTGCCAGCAGCCCGAACCTCGGCGGCTCCTACAATGAGCAGTTCTTC.

CDR3: CASTPTGETLAKNIQYF. The CDR3 nucleotides read TGTGCCAGCACCCCGACGGGGGAGACGCTAGCCAAAAACATTCAGTACTTC. The V gene is TRBV2, the J gene TRBJ2-4; D perhaps matches TRBD2 (6 bases). V gave up 7 bases and J gave up 0 bases, with 19 bases separating them. This CDR3 contains 17 residues. In germline, CDR1 is SNHLY, CDR2 FYNNEI. The complete variable domain, with remaining parts taken from reference TRBV2 and TRBJ2-4, reads EPEVTQTPSHQVTQMGQEVILRCVPISNHLYFYWYRQILGQKVEFLVSFYNNEISEKSEIFDDQFSVERPDGSNFTLKIRSTKLEDSAMYFCASTPTGETLAKNIQYFGAGTRLSVL.

The chain combines TRBV28 with TRBJ2-7, with a weak D call TRBD2 (6 bases). The CDR3 contains 12 residues. V dropped 6 bases and J dropped 9 bases, with 15 bases sitting between them. CDR1 is MDHEN and CDR2 is SYDVKM in the germline V gene. CDR3 in amino acids: CASSPTLGGQYF. CDR3 DNA sequence: TGTGCCAGCAGCCCGACATTGGGAGGGCAGTACTTC. The full variable domain, its missing parts supplied by reference TRBV28 and TRBJ2-7, is DVKVTQSSRYLVKRTGEKVFLECVQDMDHENMFWYRQDPGLGLRLIYFSYDVKMKEKGDIPEGYSVSREKKERFSLILESASTNQTSMYLCASSPTLGGQYFGPGTRLTVT.

This sequence joins TRBV5-5 and TRBJ1-5; 7 nucleotides agree with TRBD1. Germline V lookup: CDR1 SGHKS, CDR2 YYEKEE (reference sequence). J lost 7 bases, V lost 2 bases, and 9 bases had no gene match. The CDR3 spans 15 residues. The CDR3 DNA reads TGTGCCAGCAGCTTAGGGACAGCCGAAGGACAGCCCCAGCATTTT. It yields the protein CASSLGTAEGQPQHF.

This chain joins TRBV7-6 and TRBJ1-4; no reliable D call. There are 14 residues in the CDR3. Trimming removed 8 bases at V and 5 bases at J, with 15 bases between. The germline gives CDR1 SGHVS, CDR2 FNYEAQ. CDR3 DNA: TGTGCCAGCTCTCGGGAACGGTTAAATGAAAAACTGTTTTTT. It translates to CASSRERLNEKLFF.